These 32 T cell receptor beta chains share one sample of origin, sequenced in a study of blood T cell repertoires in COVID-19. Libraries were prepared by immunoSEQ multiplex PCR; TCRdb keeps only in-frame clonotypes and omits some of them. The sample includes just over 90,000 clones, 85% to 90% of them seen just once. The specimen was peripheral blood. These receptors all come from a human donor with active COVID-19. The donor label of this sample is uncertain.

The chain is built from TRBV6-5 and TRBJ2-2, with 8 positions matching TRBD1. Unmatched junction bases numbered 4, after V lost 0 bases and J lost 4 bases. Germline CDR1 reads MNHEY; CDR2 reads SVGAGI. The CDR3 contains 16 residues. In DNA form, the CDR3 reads TGTGCCAGCAGTTACTCGGACAGGGTGGTCACCGGGGAGCTGTTTTTT. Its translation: CASSYSDRVVTGELFF.

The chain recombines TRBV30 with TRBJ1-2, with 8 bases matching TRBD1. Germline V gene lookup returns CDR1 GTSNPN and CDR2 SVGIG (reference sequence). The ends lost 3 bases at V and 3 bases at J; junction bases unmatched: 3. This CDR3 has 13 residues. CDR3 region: CAWRADRDYGYTF. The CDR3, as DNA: TGTGCCTGGAGAGCGGACAGGGACTATGGCTACACCTTC. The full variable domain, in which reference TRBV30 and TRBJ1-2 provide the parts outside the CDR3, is SQTIHQWPATLVQPVGSPLSLECTVEGTSNPNLYWYRQAAGRGLQLLFYSVGIGQISSEVPQNLSASRPQDRQFILSSKKLLLSDSGFYLCAWRADRDYGYTFGSGTRLTVV.

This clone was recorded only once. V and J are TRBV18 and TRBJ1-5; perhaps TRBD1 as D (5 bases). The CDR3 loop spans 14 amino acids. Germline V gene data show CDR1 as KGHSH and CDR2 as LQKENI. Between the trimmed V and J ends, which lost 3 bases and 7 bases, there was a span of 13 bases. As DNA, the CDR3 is TGTGCCAGCTCACCTCAGGGAGGCGGCCAGCCCCAGCATTTT. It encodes CASSPQGGGQPQHF.

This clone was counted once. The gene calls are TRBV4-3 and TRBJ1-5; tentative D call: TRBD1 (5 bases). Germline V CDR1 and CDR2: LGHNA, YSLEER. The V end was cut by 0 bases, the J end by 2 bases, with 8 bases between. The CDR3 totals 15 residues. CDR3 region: CASSQDRVRNQPQHF. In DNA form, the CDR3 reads TGCGCCAGCAGCCAAGACAGGGTCCGCAATCAGCCCCAGCATTTT.

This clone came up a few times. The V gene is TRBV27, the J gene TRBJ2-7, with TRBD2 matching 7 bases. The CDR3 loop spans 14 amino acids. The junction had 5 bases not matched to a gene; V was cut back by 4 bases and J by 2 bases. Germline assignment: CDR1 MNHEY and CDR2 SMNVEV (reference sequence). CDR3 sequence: CASSYQRGTYEQYF. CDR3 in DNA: TGTGCCAGCAGTTACCAGCGGGGAACCTACGAGCAGTACTTC.

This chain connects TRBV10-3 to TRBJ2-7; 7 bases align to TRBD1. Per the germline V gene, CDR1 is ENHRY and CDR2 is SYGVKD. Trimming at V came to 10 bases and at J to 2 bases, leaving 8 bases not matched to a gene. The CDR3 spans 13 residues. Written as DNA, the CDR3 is TGTGCCACCTGGACAGGCAATACCTACGAGCAGTACTTC. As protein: CATWTGNTYEQYF.

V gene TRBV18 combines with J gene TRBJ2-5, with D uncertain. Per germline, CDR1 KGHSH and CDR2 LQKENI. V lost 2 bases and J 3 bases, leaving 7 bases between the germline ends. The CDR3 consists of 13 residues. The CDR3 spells CASSPFPKETQYF. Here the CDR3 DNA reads TGTGCCAGCTCACCATTCCCCAAAGAGACCCAGTACTTC.

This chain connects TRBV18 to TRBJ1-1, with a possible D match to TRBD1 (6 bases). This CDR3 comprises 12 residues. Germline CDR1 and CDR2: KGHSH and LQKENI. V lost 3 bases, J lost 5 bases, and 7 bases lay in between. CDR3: CASSPGQTEAFF. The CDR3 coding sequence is TGTGCCAGCTCACCCGGACAGACTGAAGCTTTCTTT.

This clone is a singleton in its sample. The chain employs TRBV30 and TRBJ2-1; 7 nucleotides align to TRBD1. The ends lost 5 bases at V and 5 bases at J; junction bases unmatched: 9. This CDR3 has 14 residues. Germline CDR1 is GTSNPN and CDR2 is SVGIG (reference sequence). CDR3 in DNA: TGTGCCTGGCTTAACAAGGGGGCGAACAATGAGCAGTTCTTC. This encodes CAWLNKGANNEQFF.

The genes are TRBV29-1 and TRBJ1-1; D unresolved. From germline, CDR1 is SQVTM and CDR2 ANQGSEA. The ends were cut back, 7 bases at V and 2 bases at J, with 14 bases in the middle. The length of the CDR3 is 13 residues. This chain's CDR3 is CSEMPGSNTEAFF. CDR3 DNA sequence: TGCAGCGAGATGCCGGGGTCTAACACTGAAGCTTTCTTT.

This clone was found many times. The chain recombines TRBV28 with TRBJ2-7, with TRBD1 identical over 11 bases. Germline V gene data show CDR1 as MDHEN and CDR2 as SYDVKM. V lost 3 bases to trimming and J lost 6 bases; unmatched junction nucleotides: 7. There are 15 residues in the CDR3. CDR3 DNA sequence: TGTGCCAGCAGTTTTCCCGGACAGGGGGCGGCCGAGCAGTACTTC. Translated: CASSFPGQGAAEQYF.

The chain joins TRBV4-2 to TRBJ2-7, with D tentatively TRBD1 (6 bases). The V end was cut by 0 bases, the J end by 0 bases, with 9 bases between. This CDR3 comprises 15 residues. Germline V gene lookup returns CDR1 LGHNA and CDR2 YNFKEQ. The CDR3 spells CASSQDETGSYEQYF. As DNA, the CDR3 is TGTGCCAGCAGCCAAGATGAGACAGGCTCCTACGAGCAGTACTTC.

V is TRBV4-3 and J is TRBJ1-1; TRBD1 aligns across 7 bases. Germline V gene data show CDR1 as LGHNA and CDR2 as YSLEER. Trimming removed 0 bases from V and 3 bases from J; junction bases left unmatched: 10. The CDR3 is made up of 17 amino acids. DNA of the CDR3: TGCGCCAGCAGCCAAGATAGGATTACAGGGGCATACACTGAAGCTTTCTTT. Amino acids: CASSQDRITGAYTEAFF.

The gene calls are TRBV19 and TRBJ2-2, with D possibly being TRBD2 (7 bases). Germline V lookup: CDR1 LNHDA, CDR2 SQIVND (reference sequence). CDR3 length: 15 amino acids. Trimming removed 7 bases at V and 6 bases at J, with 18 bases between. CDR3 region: CASTRRGGASGELFF. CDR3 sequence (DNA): TGTGCCAGTACGAGGAGGGGGGGGGCCTCCGGGGAGCTGTTTTTT.

CDR3 DNA sequence: TGTGCCAGCAGCGGGCGGACAGGGGTGGGATCTGCAACTAATGAAAAACTGTTTTTT. The encoded protein is CASSGRTGVGSATNEKLFF. The chain carries TRBV4-2 and TRBJ1-4; TRBD1 agrees at 9 bases. Germline V gene lookup returns CDR1 LGHNA and CDR2 YNFKEQ. CDR3 length: 19 residues. Trimming removed 5 bases from V and 0 bases from J; junction bases left unmatched: 13.

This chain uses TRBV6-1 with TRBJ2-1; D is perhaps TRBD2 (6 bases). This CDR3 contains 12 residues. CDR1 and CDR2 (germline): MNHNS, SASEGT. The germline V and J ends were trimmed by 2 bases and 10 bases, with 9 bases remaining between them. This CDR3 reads CASSETGGEQFF. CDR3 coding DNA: TGTGCCAGCAGTGAAACCGGAGGGGAGCAGTTCTTC.

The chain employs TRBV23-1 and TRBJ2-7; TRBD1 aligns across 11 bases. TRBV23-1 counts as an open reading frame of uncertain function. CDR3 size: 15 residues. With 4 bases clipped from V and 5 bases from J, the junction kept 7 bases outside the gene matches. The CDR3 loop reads CASSPGQGAGNEQYF. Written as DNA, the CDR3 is TGCGCCAGCAGTCCCGGACAGGGGGCAGGGAACGAGCAGTACTTC.

CDR3 amino acids: CASSPQGHSGETQYF. In DNA form, the CDR3 reads TGTGCCAGCAGTCCCCAGGGCCACAGCGGGGAGACCCAGTACTTC. This rearrangement joins TRBV28 to TRBJ2-5; TRBD2 might be the D (6 bases). Germline V CDR1 and CDR2: MDHEN, SYDVKM. This CDR3 is 15 amino acids long. The V end lost 5 bases, the J end lost 5 bases, and 18 bases lay between the germline ends.

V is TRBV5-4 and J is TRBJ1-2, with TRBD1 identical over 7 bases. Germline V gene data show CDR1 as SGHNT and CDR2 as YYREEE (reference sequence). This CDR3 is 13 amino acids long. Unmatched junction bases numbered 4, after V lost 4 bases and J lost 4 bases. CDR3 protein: CASSGGQVYGYTF. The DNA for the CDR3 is TGTGCCAGCAGCGGAGGACAGGTCTATGGCTACACCTTC.

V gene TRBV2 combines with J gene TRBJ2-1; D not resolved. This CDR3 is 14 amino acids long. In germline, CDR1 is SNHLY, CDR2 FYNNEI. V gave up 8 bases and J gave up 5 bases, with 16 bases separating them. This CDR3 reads CASGDWIRNNEQFF. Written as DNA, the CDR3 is TGTGCCAGCGGAGATTGGATTCGAAACAATGAGCAGTTCTTC.

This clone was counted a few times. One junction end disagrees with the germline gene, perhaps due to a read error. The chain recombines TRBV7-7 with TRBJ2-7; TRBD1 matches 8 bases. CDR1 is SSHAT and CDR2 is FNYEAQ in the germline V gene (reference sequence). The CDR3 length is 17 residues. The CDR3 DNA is TGTGCTAGCAGCCCCCGGACAGGGTGGGACCCCAGCTACGAGCAGTACTTC. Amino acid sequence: CASSPRTGWDPSYEQYF.

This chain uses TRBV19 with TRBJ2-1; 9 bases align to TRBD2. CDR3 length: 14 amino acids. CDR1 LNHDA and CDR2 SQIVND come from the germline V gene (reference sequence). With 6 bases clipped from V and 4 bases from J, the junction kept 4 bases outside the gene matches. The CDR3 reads CASRAGGPYNEQFF. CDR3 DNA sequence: TGTGCCAGTAGAGCGGGGGGACCTTACAATGAGCAGTTCTTC.

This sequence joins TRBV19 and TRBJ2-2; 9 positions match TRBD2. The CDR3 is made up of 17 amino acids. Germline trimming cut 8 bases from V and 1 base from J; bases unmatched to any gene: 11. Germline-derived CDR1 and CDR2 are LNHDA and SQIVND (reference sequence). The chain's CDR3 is CASQRGAQYRNTGELFF. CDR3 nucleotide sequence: TGTGCCAGTCAGCGGGGGGCCCAATATCGGAACACCGGGGAGCTGTTTTTT.

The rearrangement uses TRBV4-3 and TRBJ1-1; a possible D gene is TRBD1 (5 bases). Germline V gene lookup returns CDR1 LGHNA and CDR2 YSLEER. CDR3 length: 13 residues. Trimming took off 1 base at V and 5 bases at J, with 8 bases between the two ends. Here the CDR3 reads CASSQVGETEAFF. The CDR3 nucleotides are TGCGCCAGCAGCCAAGTAGGGGAAACTGAAGCTTTCTTT.

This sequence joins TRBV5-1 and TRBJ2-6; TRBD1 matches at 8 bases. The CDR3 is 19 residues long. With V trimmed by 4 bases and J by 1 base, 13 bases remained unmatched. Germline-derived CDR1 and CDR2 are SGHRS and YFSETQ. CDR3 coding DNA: TGCGCCAGCAGCCGGACCCGGGACAGGTCCTTTTCTGGGGCCAACGTCCTGACTTTC. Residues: CASSRTRDRSFSGANVLTF. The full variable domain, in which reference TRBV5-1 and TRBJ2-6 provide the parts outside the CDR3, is KAGVTQTPRYLIKTRGQQVTLSCSPISGHRSVSWYQQTPGQGLQFLFEYFSETQRNKGNFPGRFSGRQFSNSRSEMNVSTLELGDSALYLCASSRTRDRSFSGANVLTFGAGSRLTVL.

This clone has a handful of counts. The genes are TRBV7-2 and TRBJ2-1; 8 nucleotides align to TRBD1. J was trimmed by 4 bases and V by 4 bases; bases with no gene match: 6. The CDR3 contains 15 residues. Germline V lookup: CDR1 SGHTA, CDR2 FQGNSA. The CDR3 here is CASSSGQGKYNEQFF. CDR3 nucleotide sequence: TGTGCCAGCAGCTCCGGACAGGGAAAATACAATGAGCAGTTCTTC.

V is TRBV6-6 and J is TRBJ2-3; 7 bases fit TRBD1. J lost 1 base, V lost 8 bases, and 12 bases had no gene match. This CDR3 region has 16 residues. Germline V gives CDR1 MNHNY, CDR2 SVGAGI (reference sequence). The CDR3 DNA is TGTGCCAGCGGTCGAAGACGACAGGGTCGCACAGATACGCAGTATTTT. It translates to CASGRRRQGRTDTQYF.

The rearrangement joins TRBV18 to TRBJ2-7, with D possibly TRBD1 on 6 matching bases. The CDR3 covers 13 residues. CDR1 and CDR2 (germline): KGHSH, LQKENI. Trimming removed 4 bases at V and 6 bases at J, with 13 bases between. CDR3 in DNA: TGTGCCAGCTCACTACCTCAGGGGTCCGAGCAGTACTTC. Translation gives CASSLPQGSEQYF.

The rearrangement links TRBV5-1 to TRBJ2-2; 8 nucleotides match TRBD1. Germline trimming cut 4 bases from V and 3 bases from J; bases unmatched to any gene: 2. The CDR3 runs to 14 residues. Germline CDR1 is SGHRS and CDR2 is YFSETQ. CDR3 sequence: CASSDRGDTGELFF. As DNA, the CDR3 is TGCGCCAGCAGCGACAGGGGTGACACCGGGGAGCTGTTTTTT.

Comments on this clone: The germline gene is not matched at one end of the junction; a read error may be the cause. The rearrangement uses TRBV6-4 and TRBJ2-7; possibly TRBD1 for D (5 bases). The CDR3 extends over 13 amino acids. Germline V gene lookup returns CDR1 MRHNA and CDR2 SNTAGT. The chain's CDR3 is CASNDSSSYEQYF. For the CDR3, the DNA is TGTGCCAGCAATGACAGTAGCTCCTACGAGCAGTACTTC.

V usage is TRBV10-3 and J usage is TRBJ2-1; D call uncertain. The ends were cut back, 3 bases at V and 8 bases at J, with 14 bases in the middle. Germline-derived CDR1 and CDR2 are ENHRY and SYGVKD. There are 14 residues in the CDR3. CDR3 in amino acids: CAISDQRPRHEQFF. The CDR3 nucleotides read TGTGCCATCAGTGACCAGCGCCCCCGGCATGAGCAGTTCTTC.

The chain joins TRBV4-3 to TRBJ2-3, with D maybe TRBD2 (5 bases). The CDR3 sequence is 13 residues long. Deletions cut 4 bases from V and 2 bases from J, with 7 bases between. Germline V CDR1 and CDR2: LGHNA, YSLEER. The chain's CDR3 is CASSPDFTDTQYF. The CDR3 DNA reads TGCGCCAGCAGCCCGGACTTCACAGATACGCAGTATTTT.